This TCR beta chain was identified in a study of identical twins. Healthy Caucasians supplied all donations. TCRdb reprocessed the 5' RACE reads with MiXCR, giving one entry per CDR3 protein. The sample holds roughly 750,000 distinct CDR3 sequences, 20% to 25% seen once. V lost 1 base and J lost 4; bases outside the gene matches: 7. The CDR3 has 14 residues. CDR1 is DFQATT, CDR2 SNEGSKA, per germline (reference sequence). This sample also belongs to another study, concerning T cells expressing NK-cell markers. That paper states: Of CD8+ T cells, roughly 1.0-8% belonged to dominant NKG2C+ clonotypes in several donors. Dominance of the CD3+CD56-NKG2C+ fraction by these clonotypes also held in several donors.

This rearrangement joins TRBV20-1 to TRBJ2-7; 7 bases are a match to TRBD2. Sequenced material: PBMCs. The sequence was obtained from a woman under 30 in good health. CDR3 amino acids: CSARASGKRYEQYF. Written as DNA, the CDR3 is TGCAGTGCTAGAGCGAGCGGGAAGAGATACGAGCAGTACTTC.